Listed below are T cell receptor beta chains from one sample, sequenced in a study of control samples from healthy donors and cancer patients. Assay: immunoSEQ multiplex PCR; the TCRdb copy retains only in-frame clones and omits some. This repertoire shows 170,000 or so clones, around 90% found once; its top ten account for around 1.5%. Sequenced: blood. The receptors were gathered from a woman between 50 and 59 years old in good health. Each CDR3 is given with its conserved first and last residue. Clone size is given for some rows only: seen once, a few or many times, or a class if the clone is expanded.

clone_size v_call cdr3_aa
NA TRBV6-5 CASRPGDGGEAFF
NA TRBV5-1 CASSLSGADTQYF
NA TRBV7-3 CASSLSYYNEQFF
NA TRBV6-6 CASSDSGSFGYTF
NA TRBV30 CAWKGQGMPNEKLFF
NA TRBV10-3 CAINQNSNQPQHF
NA TRBV15 CATSRGTGQGYGYTF
NA TRBV2 CASQGAPGSPLHF
NA TRBV27 CASSIFGLTSGRSIETQYF
NA TRBV7-3 CASSSPIGGNTEAFF
NA TRBV5-4 CASSSAGGEAFF
once TRBV6-5 CASSYAPDPRETQYF
NA TRBV7-9 CASSSRRVSSGGLVGEAFF
NA TRBV10-3 CAISESGSYNSPLHF
NA TRBV11-2 CASRRTGGLFF
NA TRBV7-2 CASSLDRWSGGFSYEQYF
NA TRBV18 CASSPPGTGARYGYTF
NA TRBV5-5 CASSLTYSGIGNEQFF
NA TRBV25-1 CASRNLRGSQETQYF
NA TRBV5-4 CATHRIEETQYF
NA TRBV5-6 CASSFLRDTQYF
NA TRBV4-2 CASSQGAGKGTEAFF
once TRBV15 CATSRAGDGSYGYTF
NA TRBV7-2 CASSPKDRGYYGYTF
NA TRBV5-1 CASRSGDYSNQPQHF
NA TRBV6-5 CASSYSSQGKSPLHF
NA TRBV4-1 CASSHPRVSSEKLFF
few TRBV18 CASSRSGAKDYGYTF
NA TRBV12-5 CASGLAPGQGNSPLHF
few TRBV25-1 CASSAPWVGGNTIYF
NA TRBV19 CASSTGRTGSYNEQFF
NA TRBV7-9 CASSPGVNIPYGYTF
NA TRBV11-2 CASRYVLTGELFF
NA TRBV27 CASYPSGGSSYEQYF
NA TRBV11-1 CASSPGISGNTIYF
NA TRBV7-2 CASSPTGVIGNEQFF
NA TRBV28 CASSLPAMNTEAFF
NA TRBV3-1/TRBV3-2 CASSQGGTLLNEQFF